The clone carrying this TCR beta chain was counted a few times. Its target is not known. This specimen belongs to a study of T-cell memory formation after mild COVID-19. Study-level findings and limits: Memory sampled before infection contained some responding clones, suggesting cross-reactive memory joined. Later expanders leaned toward CD4+, whereas clones contracting from day 15 to 85 were balanced CD4/CD8.

TCRdb ran MiXCR on the 5' RACE reads and lists one entry per CDR3 protein. This table holds over 350,000 distinct CDR3 sequences, approximately 25% found once. In germline, CDR1 is SGHTA, CDR2 FQGNSA. The CDR3 covers 12 residues. V shed 1 base and J shed 8 bases, with 7 bases lying between them. Sequencing was done on a sample of PBMCs or a T cell subset sorted from them (not recorded which). The sequence was collected from an adult woman who had mild COVID-19 (a few samples of this study predate the infection). Cell type and time point are not known. The chain combines TRBV7-2 with TRBJ2-3; D uncertain. The CDR3 nucleotides are TGTGCCAGCAGCTTAGTAGCATCTACGCAGTATTTT. It yields the protein CASSLVASTQYF.